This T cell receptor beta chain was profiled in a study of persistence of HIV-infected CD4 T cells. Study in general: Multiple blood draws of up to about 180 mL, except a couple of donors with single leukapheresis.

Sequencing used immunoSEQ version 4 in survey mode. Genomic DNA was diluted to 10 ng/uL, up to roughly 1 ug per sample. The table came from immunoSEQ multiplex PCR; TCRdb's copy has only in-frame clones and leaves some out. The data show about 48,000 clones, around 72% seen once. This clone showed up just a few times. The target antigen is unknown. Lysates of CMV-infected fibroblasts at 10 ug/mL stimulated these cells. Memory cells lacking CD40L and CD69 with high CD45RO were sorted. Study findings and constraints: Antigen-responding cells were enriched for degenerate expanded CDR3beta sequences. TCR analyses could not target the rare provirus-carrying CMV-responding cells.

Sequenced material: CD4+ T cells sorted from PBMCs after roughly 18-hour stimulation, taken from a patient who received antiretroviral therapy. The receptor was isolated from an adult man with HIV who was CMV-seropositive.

The CDR3 sequence is CASSILAQSYEQYF. Written as DNA, the CDR3 is TGTGCCAGTAGTATACTAGCTCAATCCTACGAGCAGTACTTC. The V gene is TRBV19, the J gene TRBJ2-7; TRBD2 is a possible D gene (5 bases). The CDR3 runs to 14 residues. Per the germline V gene, CDR1 is LNHDA and CDR2 is SQIVND (reference sequence). Trimming shortened V by 2 bases and J by 1 base, and 9 bases separated the two germline ends.